Listed below are T cell receptor beta chains from one sample, sequenced in a study of cytomegalovirus exposure and HLA in healthy donors. Profiled with immunoSEQ multiplex PCR; TCRdb holds only in-frame clones, not every one. The sample lists about 200,000 clones, around 80% occurring once. The sequenced sample consisted of PBMCs. The receptors stem from a woman younger than 45 in good health and CMV-seronegative. The CDR3 runs from the conserved cysteine through the conserved F or W. The D gene is left open where the match is weak. Size values are once, few and many counts, or a class for expanded clones, and some rows have none.

>TRBJ2-7|few|.|TRBV2
CASSEAHPRSGYYEQYF
TGTGCCAGCAGTGAAGCTCATCCCCGAAGCGGGTACTACGAGCAGTACTTC
>TRBJ1-4|once|.|TRBV7-8
CASSQRMDSPNEKLFF
TGTGCCAGCAGCCAACGGATGGACAGTCCTAATGAAAAACTGTTTTTT
>TRBJ2-7|.|.|TRBV27
CASSLSRTYEQYF
TGTGCCAGCAGTTTATCGAGAACCTACGAGCAGTACTTC
>TRBJ2-1|many|TRBD2|TRBV11-2
CASSLASGSYNEQFF
TGTGCCAGCAGCTTAGCTAGCGGGAGCTACAATGAGCAGTTCTTC
>TRBJ2-3|.|TRBD1|TRBV2
CASSRDRSTDTQYF
TGTGCCAGCAGCCGGGACAGAAGCACAGATACGCAGTATTTT
>TRBJ2-6|few|TRBD1|TRBV5-1
CASSKGQGNVLTF
TGCGCCAGCAGCAAGGGACAGGGCAACGTCCTGACTTTC
>TRBJ2-2|few|.|TRBV5-1
CASRRQQGVTGELFF
TGCGCCAGCAGACGGCAACAGGGAGTCACCGGGGAGCTGTTTTTT
>TRBJ2-5|once|TRBD2|TRBV5-1
CASSRGRWERGQETQYF
TGCGCCAGCAGCCGGGGAAGGTGGGAGCGGGGACAAGAGACCCAGTACTTC
>TRBJ2-7|.|.|TRBV2
CASISVAEQYF
TGTGCCAGCATTTCGGTTGCCGAGCAGTACTTC
>TRBJ2-7|.|TRBD1|TRBV5-1
CASSSDYRGAEQYF
TGCGCCAGCAGCTCTGATTACAGGGGAGCCGAGCAGTACTTC
>TRBJ2-5|.|TRBD2|TRBV7-2
CASSGSGGGAVTQYF
TGTGCCAGCAGCGGGTCTGGCGGGGGGGCGGTGACCCAGTACTTC
>TRBJ2-1|.|.|TRBV6-5
CASSLKRSSSYNEQFF
TGTGCCAGCAGTTTGAAGCGGAGTAGCTCCTACAATGAGCAGTTCTTC
>TRBJ1-5|.|.|TRBV19
CASTTAHQPQHF
TGTGCCAGTACCACCGCGCATCAGCCCCAGCATTTT
>TRBJ2-3|.|.|TRBV6-5
CASSYGQGIDTQYF
TGTGCCAGCAGTTACGGTCAGGGGATAGATACGCAGTATTTT
>TRBJ2-3|.|TRBD2|TRBV7-2
CASSPHVAGGMDTQYF
TGTGCCAGCAGCCCGCACGTGGCGGGAGGGATGGATACGCAGTATTTT
>TRBJ1-5|.|.|TRBV7-9
CASSWEINQPQHF
TGTGCCAGCAGCTGGGAGATCAATCAGCCCCAGCATTTT
>TRBJ2-3|.|TRBD2|TRBV7-9
CASSIPGLAGLDTQYF
TGTGCCAGCAGCATACCGGGACTAGCGGGTTTAGATACGCAGTATTTT
>TRBJ2-2|.|TRBD1|TRBV5-1
CASLTGVDTGELFF
TGCGCCAGCCTGACAGGGGTCGACACCGGGGAGCTGTTTTTT
>TRBJ2-1|.|TRBD2|TRBV11-2
CASRVRSGAYNEQFF
TGTGCCAGCAGGGTACGAAGCGGGGCCTACAATGAGCAGTTCTTC
>TRBJ2-3|.|.|TRBV19
CASSIRARGYAQYF
TGTGCCAGTAGTATTCGTGCAAGGGGGTATGCGCAGTATTTT
>TRBJ2-2|.|.|TRBV4-2
CASSLMRDHPLGDTGELFF
TGTGCCAGCAGCCTCATGCGGGACCACCCTTTGGGGGACACCGGGGAGCTGTTTTTT
>TRBJ1-2|once|.|TRBV6-1
CASSGFTGNGYTF
TGTGCCAGCAGTGGATTTACAGGGAATGGCTACACCTTC
>TRBJ1-5|many|.|TRBV2
CASSSSGWGEPQHF
TGTGCCAGCAGTTCCTCAGGTTGGGGAGAGCCCCAGCATTTT
>TRBJ1-1|once|TRBD1|TRBV5-6
CASRRTGGTEAFF
TGTGCCAGCAGAAGGACAGGCGGCACTGAAGCTTTCTTT
>TRBJ1-1|.|.|TRBV5-6
CASSLDLGHANTEAFF
TGTGCCAGCAGCTTGGATCTCGGACACGCGAACACTGAAGCTTTCTTT
>TRBJ2-7|.|.|TRBV14
CASSLATGPGDEQYF
TGTGCCAGCAGCCTAGCGACAGGGCCGGGGGACGAGCAGTACTTC
>TRBJ1-4|.|.|TRBV2
CASSEGVVPTNEKLFF
TGTGCCAGCAGTGAAGGAGTGGTGCCTACTAATGAAAAACTGTTTTTT
>TRBJ2-5|.|TRBD2|TRBV27
CATTGLAGGIKETQYF
TGTGCCACCACAGGGCTAGCGGGGGGTATCAAGGAGACCCAGTACTTC
>TRBJ2-2|once|.|TRBV6-1
CASSEYLARANTGELFF
TGTGCCAGCAGTGAATACCTAGCTAGGGCGAACACCGGGGAGCTGTTTTTT
>TRBJ2-1|.|.|TRBV5-4
CASSRSLTNNNEQFF
TGTGCCAGCTCCCGGTCCCTCACTAATAACAATGAGCAGTTCTTC
>TRBJ1-2|.|TRBD1|TRBV6-5
CASSTSGGRYGYTF
TGTGCCAGCAGTACTTCAGGGGGACGGTATGGCTACACCTTC
>TRBJ2-3|.|.|TRBV5-1
CASSYNQGFDTQYF
TGCGCCAGCAGCTACAATCAGGGCTTCGATACGCAGTATTTT
>TRBJ1-5|.|.|TRBV6-1
CASAGGGGSNQPQHF
TGTGCCAGCGCCGGGGGTGGGGGGAGCAATCAGCCCCAGCATTTT
>TRBJ2-7|.|.|TRBV29-1
CSVPGASYEQYF
TGCAGCGTTCCAGGGGCCTCCTACGAGCAGTACTTC
>TRBJ1-5|.|TRBD1|TRBV11-2
CASSSTDRRGQPQHF
TGTGCCAGCAGCTCTACGGACAGGAGGGGTCAGCCCCAGCATTTT
>TRBJ2-1|.|.|TRBV5-1
CASSLGAGNEQFF
TGCGCCAGCAGCTTGGGGGCGGGGAATGAGCAGTTCTTC
>TRBJ2-1|.|TRBD1|TRBV5-1
CASSLEQGADYEQFF
TGCGCCAGCAGCTTGGAGCAGGGGGCTGACTATGAGCAGTTCTTC
>TRBJ1-5|once|.|TRBV18
CASSPQVSSNQPQHF
TGTGCCAGCTCACCCCAGGTTTCTAGCAATCAGCCCCAGCATTTT
>TRBJ2-3|.|.|TRBV25-1
CASSESDNRGTDTQYF
TGTGCCAGCAGTGAATCGGACAACAGGGGCACAGATACGCAGTATTTT